Listed below are T cell receptor beta chains from one sample, sequenced in a study of cytomegalovirus exposure and HLA in healthy donors. The method was immunoSEQ multiplex PCR; TCRdb's version includes in-frame clones alone and lacks a portion of them. The sample yields 100,000 or so clones, 87% seen once. The sample comprised PBMCs. These receptors all come from a man between 18 and 29 years old in good health and CMV-seropositive. CDR3s leave out the opening cysteine and the closing phenylalanine or tryptophan. Each record gives: V gene, CDR3 length, J gene, CDR3 protein.

V gene: TRBV2
CDR3 length: 13
J gene: TRBJ2-1
CDR3 protein: ASNGDSTDYNEQF

V gene: TRBV7-2
CDR3 length: 14
J gene: TRBJ2-7
CDR3 protein: ASSLVGGGASHEQY

V gene: TRBV9
CDR3 length: 12
J gene: TRBJ2-4
CDR3 protein: ASSVVDSGEIQY

V gene: TRBV28
CDR3 length: 11
J gene: TRBJ2-2
CDR3 protein: ASSDTGSGELF

V gene: TRBV7-2
CDR3 length: 12
J gene: TRBJ2-7
CDR3 protein: ASSFNQESYEQY

V gene: TRBV27
CDR3 length: 13
J gene: TRBJ2-1
CDR3 protein: ASIENWGGGNEQF

V gene: TRBV5-1
CDR3 length: 12
J gene: TRBJ2-2
CDR3 protein: ASGTTGGTGELF

V gene: TRBV19
CDR3 length: 12
J gene: TRBJ1-1
CDR3 protein: ASSIYTGGAEAF

V gene: TRBV7-9
CDR3 length: 14
J gene: TRBJ1-1
CDR3 protein: ASSPTGGKGNTEAF

V gene: TRBV5-1
CDR3 length: 14
J gene: TRBJ2-1
CDR3 protein: ASSLTSGGAKNEQF

V gene: TRBV9
CDR3 length: 13
J gene: TRBJ2-1
CDR3 protein: ASSVIAGGPVEQF

V gene: TRBV29-1
CDR3 length: 13
J gene: TRBJ2-1
CDR3 protein: SLLPLSGSVNEQF

V gene: TRBV15
CDR3 length: 15
J gene: TRBJ2-3
CDR3 protein: ATSRDLEAGGKDTQY

V gene: TRBV5-1
CDR3 length: 12
J gene: TRBJ2-5
CDR3 protein: ASSGGTPQETQY

V gene: TRBV12-5
CDR3 length: 17
J gene: TRBJ2-4
CDR3 protein: ASGPPLVYEDDAKNIQY

V gene: TRBV7-6
CDR3 length: 11
J gene: TRBJ2-2
CDR3 protein: ASSLSVTGELF

V gene: TRBV1
CDR3 length: 13
J gene: TRBJ2-7
CDR3 protein: TSSQERSDPYEQY